The clone carrying this TCR beta chain was detected only a few times. These data come from a study of blood T cell repertoires in COVID-19. Germline V gene data show CDR1 as SNHLY and CDR2 as FYNNEI. V lost 5 bases and J lost 1, with 9 bases in between. The CDR3 sequence is 14 residues long. Sequencing used immunoSEQ multiplex PCR; TCRdb keeps in-frame clones, though not all of them. The sample records about 140,000 clones, 75% to 90% being singletons. The chain uses TRBV2 and TRBJ1-5; tentatively, D is TRBD1 (6 bases). The specimen was PBMCs or T cells enriched from blood (not recorded which). The TCR sequence derives from a man aged 60-69 years who had recovered from COVID-19. In DNA, the CDR3 is TGTGCCAGCAGTAAAACAGGGAGCAATCAGCCCCAGCATTTT. This gives the protein CASSKTGSNQPQHF.